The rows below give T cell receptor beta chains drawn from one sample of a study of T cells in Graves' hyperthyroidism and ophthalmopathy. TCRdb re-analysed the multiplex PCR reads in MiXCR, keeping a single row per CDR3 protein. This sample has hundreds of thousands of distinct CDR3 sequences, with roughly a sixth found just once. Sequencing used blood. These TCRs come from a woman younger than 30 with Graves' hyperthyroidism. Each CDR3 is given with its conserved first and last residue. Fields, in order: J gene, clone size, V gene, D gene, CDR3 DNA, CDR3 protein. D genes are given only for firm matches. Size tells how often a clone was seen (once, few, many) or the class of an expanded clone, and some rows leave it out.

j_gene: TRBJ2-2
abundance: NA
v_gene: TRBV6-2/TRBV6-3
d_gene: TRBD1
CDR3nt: TGTGCCAGCAGCCGTGCTGGGGGACAGGGGAAAACCGGGGAGCTGTTTTTT
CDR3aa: CASSRAGGQGKTGELFF

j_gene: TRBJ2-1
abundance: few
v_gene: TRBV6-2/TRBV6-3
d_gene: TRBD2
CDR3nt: TGTGCCAGCAGCATTCGCGGGGACTACTACAATGAGCAGTTCTTC
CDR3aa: CASSIRGDYYNEQFF

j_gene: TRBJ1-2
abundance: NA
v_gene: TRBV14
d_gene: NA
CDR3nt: TGTGCCAGCAGCCAAGATCTTCTTGAGGGCCGAAGCTATGGCTACACCTTC
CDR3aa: CASSQDLLEGRSYGYTF

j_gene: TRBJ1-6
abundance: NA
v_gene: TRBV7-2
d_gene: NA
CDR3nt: TGTGCCAGCAGCTTCATCCCAGATAATTCACCCCTCCACTTT
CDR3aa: CASSFIPDNSPLHF

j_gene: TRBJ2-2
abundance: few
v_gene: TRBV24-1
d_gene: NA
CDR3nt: TGTGCCACCAGTGACGAGACCGTTGGGGAGCTGTTTTTT
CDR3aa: CATSDETVGELFF

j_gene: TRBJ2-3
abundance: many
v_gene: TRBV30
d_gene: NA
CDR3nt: TGTGCCTGGAACCGCCAAAGTGGTTACGATACGCAGTATTTT
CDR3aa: CAWNRQSGYDTQYF

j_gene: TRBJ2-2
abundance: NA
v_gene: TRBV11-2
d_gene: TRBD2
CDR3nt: TGTGCCAGCAGGCCCGACGGGGAGGGCGGGGAGCTGTTTTTT
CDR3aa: CASRPDGEGGELFF

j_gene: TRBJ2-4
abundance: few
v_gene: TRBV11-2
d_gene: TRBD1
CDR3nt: TGTGCCAGCAGCTTGGGCGCCGGGACAGGGGAATCAAGCATTCAGTACTTC
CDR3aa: CASSLGAGTGESSIQYF

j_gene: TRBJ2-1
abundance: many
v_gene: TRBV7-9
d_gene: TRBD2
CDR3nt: TGTGCCAGCAGCTTCCCGGGACTAGCGGGAGCCAATGAGCAGTTCTTC
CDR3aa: CASSFPGLAGANEQFF

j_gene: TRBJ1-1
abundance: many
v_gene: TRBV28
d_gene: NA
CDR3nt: TGTGCCAGCAGTTTGGGACCGCGGATGAACACTGAAGCTTTCTTT
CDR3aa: CASSLGPRMNTEAFF

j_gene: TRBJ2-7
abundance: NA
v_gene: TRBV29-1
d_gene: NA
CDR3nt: TGCAGCGTTCTCGGGGACGGAGAGCAGTACTTC
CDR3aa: CSVLGDGEQYF

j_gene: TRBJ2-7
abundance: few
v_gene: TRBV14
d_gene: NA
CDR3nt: TGTGCCAGCAGCCAAGTTCCAGACAGTACGCAGTACTTC
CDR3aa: CASSQVPDSTQYF

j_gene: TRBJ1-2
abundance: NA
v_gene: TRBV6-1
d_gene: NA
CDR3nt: TGTGCCAGCACCCAAGGGGGGCCAGGCGGCTACACCTTC
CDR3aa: CASTQGGPGGYTF

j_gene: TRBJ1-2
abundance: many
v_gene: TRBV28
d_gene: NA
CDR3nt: TGTGCCAGCAGTTTACCGGCGATCTATGGCTACACCTTC
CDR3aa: CASSLPAIYGYTF

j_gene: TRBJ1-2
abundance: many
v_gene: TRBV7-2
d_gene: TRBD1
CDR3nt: TGTGCCAGCAGCTTATACCGGACAGGCGCTAACTATGGCTACACCTTC
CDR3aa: CASSLYRTGANYGYTF

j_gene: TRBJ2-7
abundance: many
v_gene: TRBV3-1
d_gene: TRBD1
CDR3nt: TGTGCCAGCAGCCATGCCGGGACAGGTTCCTACGAGCAGTACTTC
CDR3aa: CASSHAGTGSYEQYF

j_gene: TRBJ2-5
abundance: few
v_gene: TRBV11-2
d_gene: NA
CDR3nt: TGTGCCAGCAGCCGGGCAGGAGACCAAGAGACCCAGTACTTC
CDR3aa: CASSRAGDQETQYF

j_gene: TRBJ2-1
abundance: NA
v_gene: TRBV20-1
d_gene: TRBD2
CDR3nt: TGCAGTGCTAGAGATAAAGGGACTAATTCGTGGCGTGAGCAGTTCTTC
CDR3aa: CSARDKGTNSWREQFF

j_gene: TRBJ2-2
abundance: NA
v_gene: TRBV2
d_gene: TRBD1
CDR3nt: TGTGCCAGCCTCAGGGGGACGAACACCGGGGAGCTGTTTTTT
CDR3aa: CASLRGTNTGELFF

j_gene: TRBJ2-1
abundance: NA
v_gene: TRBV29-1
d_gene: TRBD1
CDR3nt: TGCAGCGCGGGTGGGACAGGGAGGAATGAGCAGTTCTTC
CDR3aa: CSAGGTGRNEQFF

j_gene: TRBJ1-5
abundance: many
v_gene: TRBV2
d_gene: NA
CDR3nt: TGTGCCAGCAGTGACGGCCTGACCACGACGCCCCAGCATTTT
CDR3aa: CASSDGLTTTPQHF

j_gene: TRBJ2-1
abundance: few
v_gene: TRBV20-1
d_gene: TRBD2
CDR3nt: TGCAGTGCTAGTTATAGCGGGATAGGGGCGGGCAATGAGCAGTTCTTC
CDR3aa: CSASYSGIGAGNEQFF

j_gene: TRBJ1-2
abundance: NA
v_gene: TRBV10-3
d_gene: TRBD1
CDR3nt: TGTGCCATCAGTGAGTCTACAGGGGAGTATGGCTACACCTTC
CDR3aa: CAISESTGEYGYTF

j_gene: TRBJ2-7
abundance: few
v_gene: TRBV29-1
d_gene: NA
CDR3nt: TGCAGCGTTGAGGGGCCCGACAGGCCCCACTATTACGAGCAGTACTTC
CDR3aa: CSVEGPDRPHYYEQYF

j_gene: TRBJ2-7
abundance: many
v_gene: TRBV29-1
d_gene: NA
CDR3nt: TGCAGCGTAGTAACAGCAATCTACGAGCAGTACTTC
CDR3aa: CSVVTAIYEQYF

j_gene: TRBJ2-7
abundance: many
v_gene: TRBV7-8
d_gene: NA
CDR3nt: TGTGCCAGCAGCTCTGGGGGCGGGGGCTACGAGCAGTACTTC
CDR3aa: CASSSGGGGYEQYF

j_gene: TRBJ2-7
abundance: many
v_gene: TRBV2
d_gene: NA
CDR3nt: TGTGCCAGCAGTGGAGAGATCGAGCAGTACTTC
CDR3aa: CASSGEIEQYF

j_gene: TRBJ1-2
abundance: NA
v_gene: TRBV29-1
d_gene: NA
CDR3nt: TGCAGCGTTGAAGGGCCAGGGGTGGACTATGGCTACACCTTC
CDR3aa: CSVEGPGVDYGYTF

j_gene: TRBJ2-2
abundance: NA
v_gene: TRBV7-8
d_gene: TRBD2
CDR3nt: TGTGCCAGCAGCCCAGCTAGCGGGGGAACCCCCGGGGAGCTGTTTTTT
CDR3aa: CASSPASGGTPGELFF

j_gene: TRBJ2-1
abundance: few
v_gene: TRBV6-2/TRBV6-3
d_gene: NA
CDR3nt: TGTGCCAGCAGCGCGACTTATTACAATGAGCAGTTCTTC
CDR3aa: CASSATYYNEQFF

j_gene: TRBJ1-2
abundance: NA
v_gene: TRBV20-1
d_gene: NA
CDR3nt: TGCAGTGCTAGTTCCAAACATAACTATGGCTACACCTTC
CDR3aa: CSASSKHNYGYTF

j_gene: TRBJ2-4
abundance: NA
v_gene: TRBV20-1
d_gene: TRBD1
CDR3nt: TGCAGTGCTAGTCCAGAAAGAGGACAGGGAAAAAACATTCAGTACTTC
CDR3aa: CSASPERGQGKNIQYF

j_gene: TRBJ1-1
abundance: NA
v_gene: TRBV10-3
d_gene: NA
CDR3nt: TGTGCCATCAGTGAGAGGGACGGCACTGAAGCTTTCTTT
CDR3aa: CAISERDGTEAFF

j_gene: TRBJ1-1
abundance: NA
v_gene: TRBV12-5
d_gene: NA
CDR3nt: TGTGCTAGTGGTTTGGTACTTGGGGGACCGAACACTGAAGCTTTCTTT
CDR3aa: CASGLVLGGPNTEAFF

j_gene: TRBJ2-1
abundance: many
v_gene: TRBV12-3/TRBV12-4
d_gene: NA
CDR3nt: TGTGCCAGCAGTTCCCGGACTCCAGGGAATGAGCAGTTCTTC
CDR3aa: CASSSRTPGNEQFF

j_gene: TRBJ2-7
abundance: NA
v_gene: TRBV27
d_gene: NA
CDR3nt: TGTGCCAGCAGTTTATTCCATCGGGGGGCGCGTTCCTACGAGCAGTACTTC
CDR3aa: CASSLFHRGARSYEQYF

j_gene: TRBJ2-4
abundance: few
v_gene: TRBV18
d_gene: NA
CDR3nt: TGTGCCAGCTCACCTCGTAGCGGATTAGCCAAAAACATTCAGTACTTC
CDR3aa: CASSPRSGLAKNIQYF

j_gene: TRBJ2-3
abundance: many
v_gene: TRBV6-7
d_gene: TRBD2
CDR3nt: TGTGCCAGCAGTTACCGGAGCGGGAGAGCAGATACGCAGTATTTT
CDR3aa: CASSYRSGRADTQYF

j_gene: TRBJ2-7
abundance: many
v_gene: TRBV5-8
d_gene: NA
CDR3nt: TGTGCCAGCAACCGGGGATCGCGGGAGCAGTACTTC
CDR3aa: CASNRGSREQYF

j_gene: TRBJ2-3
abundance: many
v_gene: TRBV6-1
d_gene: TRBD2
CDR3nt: TGTGCCAGCAGAGCGGGGGGGAACACAGATACGCAGTATTTT
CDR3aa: CASRAGGNTDTQYF

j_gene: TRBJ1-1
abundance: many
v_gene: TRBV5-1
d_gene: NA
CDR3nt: TGCGCCAGCAGCAATGTGAACACTGAAGCTTTCTTT
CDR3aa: CASSNVNTEAFF

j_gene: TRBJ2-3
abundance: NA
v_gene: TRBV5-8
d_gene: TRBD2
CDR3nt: TGTGCCAGCAGCTTGGATCTAGCGGACACAGATACGCAGTATTTT
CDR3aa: CASSLDLADTDTQYF

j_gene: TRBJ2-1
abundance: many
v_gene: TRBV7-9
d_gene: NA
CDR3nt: TGTGCCAGCAGCTTATTTCGGGAGAGAGGGAATGAGCAGTTCTTC
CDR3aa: CASSLFRERGNEQFF

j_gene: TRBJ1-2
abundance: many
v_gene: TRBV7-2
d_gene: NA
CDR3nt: TGTGCCAGCAGCTTAGCGAGCGGGTTTGGCTACACCTTC
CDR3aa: CASSLASGFGYTF

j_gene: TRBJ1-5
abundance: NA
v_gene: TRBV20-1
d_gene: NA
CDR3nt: TGCAGTGCTAGAGCAGGGGTAAATCAGCCCCAGCATTTT
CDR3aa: CSARAGVNQPQHF

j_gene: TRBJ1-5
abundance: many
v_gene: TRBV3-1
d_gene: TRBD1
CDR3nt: TGTGCCAGCAGCCGTACAGGGGCATATCAGCCCCAGCATTTT
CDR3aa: CASSRTGAYQPQHF

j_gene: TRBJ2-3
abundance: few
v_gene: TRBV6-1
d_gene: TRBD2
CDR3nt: TGTGCCAGCAGTTTCTCCCGGGACTACAACACAGATACGCAGTATTTT
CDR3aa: CASSFSRDYNTDTQYF

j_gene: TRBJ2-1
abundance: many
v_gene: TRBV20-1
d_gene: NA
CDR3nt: TGCAGTGCTAGCCCAGCTCCGACAAGCTCCTACAATGAGCAGTTCTTC
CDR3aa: CSASPAPTSSYNEQFF

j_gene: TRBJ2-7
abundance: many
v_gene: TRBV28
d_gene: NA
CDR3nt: TGTGCCACCCTAGGGACATTCCCAACGCTGCAGTACTTC
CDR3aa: CATLGTFPTLQYF

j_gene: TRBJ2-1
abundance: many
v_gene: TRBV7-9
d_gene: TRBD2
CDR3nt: TGTGCCAGCAGCTTAGCGGAGTTAGGACTAGCGGGCCTTAAGTACAATGAGCAGTTCTTC
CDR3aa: CASSLAELGLAGLKYNEQFF

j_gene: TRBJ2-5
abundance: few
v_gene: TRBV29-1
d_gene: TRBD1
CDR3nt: TGCAGCGCACACAGGGGGACCGAGACCCAGTACTTC
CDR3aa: CSAHRGTETQYF

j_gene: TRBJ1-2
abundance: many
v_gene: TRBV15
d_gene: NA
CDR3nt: TGTGCCACCAGCAGGGAGCCAAACTATGGCTACACCTTC
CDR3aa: CATSREPNYGYTF

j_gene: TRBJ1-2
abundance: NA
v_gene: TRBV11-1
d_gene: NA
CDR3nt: TGTGCCAGCAGCTACCACGGGGAGACGGAAGCTAACTATGGCTACACCTTC
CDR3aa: CASSYHGETEANYGYTF

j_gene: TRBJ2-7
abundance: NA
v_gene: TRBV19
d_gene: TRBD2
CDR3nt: TGTGCCAGTAGACGGACTAGCAGGGACCCACCTGGCGGCGAGCAGTACTTC
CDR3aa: CASRRTSRDPPGGEQYF

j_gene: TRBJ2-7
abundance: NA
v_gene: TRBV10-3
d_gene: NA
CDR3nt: TGTGCCATCAGTGGAAACTACGAGCAGTACTTC
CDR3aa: CAISGNYEQYF